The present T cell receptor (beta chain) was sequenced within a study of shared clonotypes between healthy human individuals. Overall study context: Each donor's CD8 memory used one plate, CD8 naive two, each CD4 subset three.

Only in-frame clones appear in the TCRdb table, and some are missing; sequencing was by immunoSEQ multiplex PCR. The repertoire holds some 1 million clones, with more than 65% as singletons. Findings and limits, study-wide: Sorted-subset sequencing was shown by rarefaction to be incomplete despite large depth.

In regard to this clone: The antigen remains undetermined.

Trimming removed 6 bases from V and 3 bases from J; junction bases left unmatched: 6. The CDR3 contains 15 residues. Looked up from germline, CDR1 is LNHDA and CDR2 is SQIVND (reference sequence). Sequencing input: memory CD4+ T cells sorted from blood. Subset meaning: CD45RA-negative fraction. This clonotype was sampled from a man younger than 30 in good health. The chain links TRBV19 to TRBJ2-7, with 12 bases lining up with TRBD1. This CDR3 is CASRTGTGGFYEQYF. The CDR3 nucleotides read TGTGCCAGTAGGACCGGGACAGGGGGCTTCTACGAGCAGTACTTC.